A selection of T cell receptor beta chains follows, all from one sample in a study of T cell responses to AZD1222 COVID-19 vaccine. Sequencing was performed with immunoSEQ multiplex PCR; in TCRdb, only in-frame clones are kept and a portion is missing. The sample holds tens of thousands of clones, approximately 83% seen once. The source material was peripheral blood, sampled 28 days after the second AZD1222 dose. The receptor set was obtained from an adult who received the AZD1222 COVID-19 vaccine. CDR3s include the opening cysteine and the closing phenylalanine or tryptophan. A D gene is named only where the DNA matches it firmly. Rows give clone size only sometimes, using once, few, many, or a class for an expanded clone.

d_call: -
v_call: TRBV4-2
clone_size: -
j_call: TRBJ1-1
cdr3_nt: TGTGCCAGCAGCCAATCGTTACTTAGGAACACTGAAGCTTTCTTT
cdr3_aa: CASSQSLLRNTEAFF

d_call: -
v_call: TRBV7-9
clone_size: -
j_call: TRBJ1-6
cdr3_nt: TGTGCCAGCCGAGGACAGTCCTTAAACTCCTATAATTCACCCCTCCACTTT
cdr3_aa: CASRGQSLNSYNSPLHF

d_call: -
v_call: TRBV6-5
clone_size: -
j_call: TRBJ1-3
cdr3_nt: TGTGCCAGCAGTTACGGGGGGTCGGGAAACACCATATATTTT
cdr3_aa: CASSYGGSGNTIYF

d_call: -
v_call: TRBV24-1
clone_size: -
j_call: TRBJ2-1
cdr3_nt: TGTGCCACCAGTGATTTTAGGGCCCACCTATACAATGAGCAGTTCTTC
cdr3_aa: CATSDFRAHLYNEQFF

d_call: -
v_call: TRBV6-5
clone_size: -
j_call: TRBJ1-6
cdr3_nt: TGTGCCAGCAGTACGGGGGGGTACCCGAATTCACCCCTCCACTTT
cdr3_aa: CASSTGGYPNSPLHF

d_call: -
v_call: TRBV5-5
clone_size: -
j_call: TRBJ2-3
cdr3_nt: TGTGCCAGCAGCTTGGGACGGGGGCGGCAGGATACGCAGTATTTT
cdr3_aa: CASSLGRGRQDTQYF

d_call: TRBD2
v_call: TRBV4-2
clone_size: few
j_call: TRBJ2-1
cdr3_nt: TGTGCCAGCAGCCAAGTAGCGGGGGGGATATCATCCTACAATGAGCAGTTCTTC
cdr3_aa: CASSQVAGGISSYNEQFF

d_call: -
v_call: TRBV3-1/TRBV3-2
clone_size: -
j_call: TRBJ2-2
cdr3_nt: TGTGCCAGCAGCCAAGAACCAGGGAGCACCGGGGAGCTGTTTTTT
cdr3_aa: CASSQEPGSTGELFF

d_call: -
v_call: TRBV5-4
clone_size: once
j_call: TRBJ2-2
cdr3_nt: TGTGCCAGCAGCTTGGATATATACGGGGAGCTGTTTTTT
cdr3_aa: CASSLDIYGELFF

d_call: -
v_call: TRBV19
clone_size: -
j_call: TRBJ1-2
cdr3_nt: TGTGCCAGTAGTAGGCAGGAAGCTAACTATGGCTACACCTTC
cdr3_aa: CASSRQEANYGYTF

d_call: -
v_call: TRBV28
clone_size: -
j_call: TRBJ1-1
cdr3_nt: TGTGCCAGCAGCTCGGGCCTCTACACTGAAGCTTTCTTT
cdr3_aa: CASSSGLYTEAFF

d_call: -
v_call: TRBV18
clone_size: -
j_call: TRBJ1-6
cdr3_nt: TGTGCCAGCTCACCAATCGGGCTAGATTCACCCCTCCACTTT
cdr3_aa: CASSPIGLDSPLHF

d_call: -
v_call: TRBV7-9
clone_size: -
j_call: TRBJ1-6
cdr3_nt: TGTGCCAGCAGCTCCTACAGGGAAACAGAGTCACCCCTCCACTTT
cdr3_aa: CASSSYRETESPLHF